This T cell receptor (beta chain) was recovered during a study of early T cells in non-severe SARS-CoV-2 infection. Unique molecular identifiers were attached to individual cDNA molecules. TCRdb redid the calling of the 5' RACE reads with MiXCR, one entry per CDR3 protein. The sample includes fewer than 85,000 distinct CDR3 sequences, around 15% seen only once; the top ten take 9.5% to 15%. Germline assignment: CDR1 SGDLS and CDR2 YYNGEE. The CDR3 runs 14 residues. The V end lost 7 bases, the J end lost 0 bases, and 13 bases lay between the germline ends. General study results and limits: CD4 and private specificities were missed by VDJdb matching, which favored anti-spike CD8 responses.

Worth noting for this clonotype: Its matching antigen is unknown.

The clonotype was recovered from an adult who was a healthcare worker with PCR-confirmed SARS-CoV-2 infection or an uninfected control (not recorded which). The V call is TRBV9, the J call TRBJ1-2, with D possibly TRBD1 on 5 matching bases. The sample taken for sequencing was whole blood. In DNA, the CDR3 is TGTGCCAGCTCCCCGACAGCAGCTAACTATGGCTACACCTTC. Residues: CASSPTAANYGYTF.